Each of the 25 T cell receptor beta chains below was sequenced from the same sample in a study of technical replicates of blood from several donors. Measured with immunoSEQ multiplex PCR; TCRdb has only the in-frame clones, and not every one. The sample contains approximately 75,000 clones, about 81% of which appear only once. The sample comprised PBMCs. The receptors here all came from a human donor in good health. Some clones in this sample may be carry-over from other donors' samples.

This chain connects TRBV4-2 to TRBJ1-5; the D is unclear. Between the trimmed V and J ends, which lost 0 bases and 6 bases, there was a span of 6 bases. The CDR3 extends over 13 amino acids. Germline CDR1 LGHNA, CDR2 YNFKEQ. CDR3 sequence reads: CASSQDAGQPQHF. CDR3 bases: TGTGCCAGCAGCCAAGATGCGGGTCAGCCCCAGCATTTT.

The genes are TRBV7-2 and TRBJ1-2, with TRBD1 matching 10 bases. This CDR3 is 17 amino acids long. J gave up 7 bases and V 1 base, and 12 bases lay outside the gene matches. The germline gives CDR1 SGHTA, CDR2 FQGNSA. The CDR3 region is CASSLVVGDRGLSGYTF. DNA for the CDR3: TGTGCCAGCAGCTTAGTAGTGGGGGACAGGGGTTTAAGTGGCTACACCTTC.

This clone was counted only a few times. This chain uses TRBV18 with TRBJ1-6; D may be TRBD1 (6 bases). CDR3 length equals 16 residues. V lost 2 bases and J 7 bases, leaving 15 bases between the germline ends. Per the germline V gene, CDR1 is KGHSH and CDR2 is LQKENI. This CDR3 reads CASSPGVVRGNSPLHF. The DNA of the CDR3 is TGTGCCAGCTCACCAGGAGTCGTCAGGGGCAATTCACCCCTCCACTTT.

This clone was detected once. The CDR3 region is CASSLRTGELFF. The CDR3 DNA reads as TGTGCCAGCAGTCTCAGAACCGGGGAGCTGTTTTTT. This chain links TRBV6-5 with TRBJ2-2, with D unclear. Trimming took off 5 bases at V and 5 bases at J, with 6 bases between the two ends. The CDR3 extends over 12 amino acids. Germline V gene sequence: CDR1 MNHEY, CDR2 SVGAGI.

This chain links TRBV5-1 with TRBJ2-3, with 7 positions matching TRBD1. V trimming: 3 bases; J trimming: 5 bases; junction bases outside the gene matches: 6. From germline, CDR1 is SGHRS and CDR2 YFSETQ. This CDR3 has 14 residues. CDR3 amino acids: CASSSTGPGDTQYF. For the CDR3, the DNA is TGCGCCAGCAGCTCGACAGGGCCCGGAGATACGCAGTATTTT.

The V call is TRBV19, the J call TRBJ1-4, with a weak D call TRBD1 (5 bases). The germline CDR1 and CDR2 sequences are LNHDA and SQIVND (reference sequence). The V end was cut by 7 bases, the J end by 3 bases, with 12 bases between. CDR3 length equals 14 residues. CDR3 loop: CASKQDFPNEKLFF. CDR3 DNA: TGTGCCAGTAAACAGGATTTTCCTAATGAAAAACTGTTTTTT.

The V and J genes are TRBV7-2 and TRBJ2-3; D perhaps matches TRBD2 (6 bases). The germline V gene encodes CDR1 SGHTA and CDR2 FQGNSA. With 0 bases removed from V and 2 bases from J, the gap between germline ends came to 15 bases. The CDR3 consists of 17 residues. CDR3 loop: CASSLALTGVPTDTQYF. The CDR3 DNA reads TGTGCCAGCAGCTTAGCGTTGACGGGAGTCCCCACAGATACGCAGTATTTT.

The rearrangement uses TRBV6-1 and TRBJ2-3; D is perhaps TRBD2 (5 bases). The CDR3 loop spans 15 amino acids. CDR1 and CDR2 from the germline V gene are MNHNS and SASEGT. V gave up 2 bases and J gave up 1 base, with 10 bases separating them. For the CDR3, the DNA is TGTGCCAGCAGTGAACGCCTTAGCGGCACAGATACGCAGTATTTT. It specifies CASSERLSGTDTQYF.

The chain links TRBV4-2 to TRBJ2-5, with TRBD2 identical over 8 bases. The CDR3 is made up of 16 amino acids. Germline loops: CDR1 LGHNA, CDR2 YNFKEQ. The ends lost 1 base at V and 3 bases at J; junction bases unmatched: 7. The CDR3 here is CASSQGLTSAEETQYF. The CDR3 DNA is TGTGCCAGCAGCCAAGGGCTGACTAGCGCCGAAGAGACCCAGTACTTC.

The rearrangement links TRBV9 to TRBJ2-2; D possibly corresponds to TRBD2 (6 bases). CDR3 length equals 14 residues. CDR1 is SGDLS and CDR2 is YYNGEE in the germline V gene. Trimming pared 3 bases from V and 7 bases from J, leaving 13 bases between. CDR3 sequence reads: CASSAGLRSGELFF. CDR3 coding DNA: TGTGCCAGCAGCGCGGGACTGCGGAGCGGGGAGCTGTTTTTT.

The genes are TRBV30 and TRBJ2-5, with 10 bases lining up with TRBD1. The J call is in doubt because the DNA end fits TRBJ2-7 better. The CDR3 spans 14 residues. Germline CDR1 reads GTSNPN; CDR2 reads SVGIG (reference sequence). CDR3 nucleotide sequence: TGTGCCTGGAGTCCGGGACAGGGGACCTACGAGCAGTACTTC. Translated: CAWSPGQGTYEQYF.

This chain connects TRBV4-3 to TRBJ2-1; 13 bases agree with TRBD2. Germline trimming cut 1 base from V and 9 bases from J; bases unmatched to any gene: 6. CDR1 and CDR2 (germline): LGHNA, YSLEER. The CDR3 has 16 residues. CDR3 bases: TGCGCCAGCAGCCAAGCCCGACTAGCGGGAGGTGGTGAGCAGTTCTTC. Translation: CASSQARLAGGGEQFF.

The CDR3: CASSRQVGETQYF. Here the CDR3 DNA reads TGTGCCAGCAGCAGACAGGTTGGAGAGACCCAGTACTTC. The chain has TRBV2 and TRBJ2-5, with D perhaps TRBD1 (6 bases). Germline V gives CDR1 SNHLY, CDR2 FYNNEI. Trimming stripped 6 bases from V and 4 bases from J, with 12 bases between. This CDR3 contains 13 residues.

This clone was counted a few times. The genes are TRBV28 and TRBJ1-5; 7 nucleotides align to TRBD1. The CDR3 runs to 16 residues. The germline V gene has CDR1 MDHEN and CDR2 SYDVKM. V lost 6 bases to trimming and J lost 3 bases; unmatched junction nucleotides: 11. CDR3 amino acids: CASSLWGTDPNQPQHF. Here the CDR3 DNA reads TGTGCCAGCAGCCTTTGGGGGACAGATCCCAATCAGCCCCAGCATTTT.

The V gene is TRBV25-1, the J gene TRBJ2-5; 7 nucleotides agree with TRBD2. The CDR3 sequence is 13 residues long. Germline CDR1 and CDR2: MGHDK and SYGVNS. V was pared by 4 bases and J by 5 bases, with 4 bases of the junction left unmatched. The CDR3 spells CASSVQGGETQYF. The CDR3 DNA follows: TGTGCCAGCAGTGTCCAGGGAGGGGAGACCCAGTACTTC. Variable domain in full (rest from reference TRBV25-1 and TRBJ2-5): EADIYQTPRYLVIGTGKKITLECSQTMGHDKMYWYQQDPGMELHLIHYSYGVNSTEKGDLSSESTVSRIRTEHFPLTLESARPSHTSQYLCASSVQGGETQYFGPGTRLLVL.

This clone was detected only once. The chain combines TRBV7-8 with TRBJ1-1; D is possibly TRBD1 (5 bases). V gave up 5 bases and J gave up 7 bases, with 20 bases separating them. The CDR3 has 15 residues. Germline CDR1 is SGHVS and CDR2 is FQNEAQ. The CDR3 DNA sequence: TGTGCCAGCAGCCGCGCACGGCCCGGTCAGGGTGAAGCTTTCTTT. This sequence encodes CASSRARPGQGEAFF.

The chain has TRBV5-4 and TRBJ1-2; TRBD1 agrees at 7 bases. After removal of 4 bases from V and 5 bases from J, the junction contained 14 bases not matched to a gene. Germline CDR1 reads SGHNT; CDR2 reads YYREEE (reference sequence). CDR3 size: 16 residues. The CDR3 region is CASSQPGTALGYGYTF. In nucleotides, the CDR3 is TGTGCCAGCAGCCAACCCGGGACAGCCCTAGGATATGGCTACACCTTC.

In its sample, this clone was seen a few times. The chain uses TRBV19 and TRBJ2-2; TRBD1 aligns across 8 bases. The CDR3 contains 13 residues. Losses at the gene ends were 9 bases for V and 7 bases for J; bases not matched to a gene: 7. CDR1 and CDR2 (germline): LNHDA, SQIVND (reference sequence). CDR3 DNA sequence: TGTGCCAGCTCGGGACAGGCAAACGGGGAGCTGTTTTTT. This encodes CASSGQANGELFF.

The V gene is TRBV4-2, the J gene TRBJ2-7; D might be TRBD1 (6 bases). This CDR3 is built from 13 residues. V lost 4 bases to trimming and J lost 4 bases, with 11 bases between them. Germline V gene data show CDR1 as LGHNA and CDR2 as YNFKEQ. The DNA of the CDR3 is TGTGCCAGCAGCCCGGACAGTCAGTACGAGCAGTACTTC. It translates to CASSPDSQYEQYF.

This clone appeared a single time. The J gene is TRBJ1-1, the V gene TRBV29-1, with 7 bases aligning to TRBD1. The CDR3 runs 14 residues. CDR1 SQVTM and CDR2 ANQGSEA come from the germline V gene. V shed 3 bases and J 5 bases; nucleotides not matched to a gene: 9. The CDR3 coding sequence is TGCAGCGTTGAGGGAGCAGGGGGGTATACTGAAGCTTTCTTT. This encodes CSVEGAGGYTEAFF.

This clone was picked up a small number of times. The chain is built from TRBV6-6 and TRBJ2-2, with TRBD2 matching over 9 bases. This CDR3 has 15 amino acids. Trimming at V came to 2 bases and at J to 9 bases, leaving 7 bases not matched to a gene. Germline V lookup: CDR1 MNHNY, CDR2 SVGAGI (reference sequence). This CDR3 is CASSYIGTSSWELFF. CDR3 bases: TGTGCCAGCAGTTACATCGGGACTAGCAGCTGGGAGCTGTTTTTT.

Notes on this clone: In the same sample, other DNA sequences code for this CDR3. This chain joins TRBV25-1 and TRBJ2-3; 7 bases line up with TRBD1. V dropped 5 bases and J dropped 5; count of bases not matched to a gene: 10. The CDR3 consists of 15 residues. CDR1 and CDR2 from the germline V gene are MGHDK and SYGVNS. CDR3 nucleotides: TGTGCCAGCAGTCCCCATCTAGGGGGCAAAGATACGCAGTATTTT. It encodes CASSPHLGGKDTQYF.

The V and J genes are TRBV9 and TRBJ2-5; D may be TRBD2 (5 bases). Germline CDR1 SGDLS, CDR2 YYNGEE. The germline V and J ends were trimmed by 0 bases and 4 bases, with 16 bases remaining between them. The CDR3 covers 16 residues. The CDR3 loop reads CASSVATRGWRETQYF. In nucleotides, the CDR3 is TGTGCCAGCAGCGTAGCTACTCGGGGTTGGCGAGAGACCCAGTACTTC.

The rearrangement links TRBV5-1 to TRBJ2-1; 10 nucleotides agree with TRBD2. V was pared by 4 bases and J by 9 bases, with 13 bases of the junction left unmatched. The CDR3 spans 16 residues. The germline CDR1 and CDR2 sequences are SGHRS and YFSETQ. The CDR3 spells CASSNNLAGGPPEQFF. CDR3 in DNA: TGCGCCAGCAGCAACAATTTAGCGGGAGGTCCCCCTGAGCAGTTCTTC.

This clone appeared many times. The genes are TRBV27 and TRBJ1-2; 12 bases line up with TRBD1. Trimming took 4 bases from V and 8 from J; bases not matched to a gene: 8. The CDR3 is 15 residues long. CDR1 is MNHEY, CDR2 SMNVEV, per germline (reference sequence). The CDR3 loop reads CASSWGQGAPGGYTF. Here the CDR3 DNA reads TGTGCCAGCAGTTGGGGACAGGGGGCTCCAGGGGGCTACACCTTC.